This entry features one TCR beta chain sequence. This clonotype has just a few counts. What this receptor recognizes is not known. Per-base quality was not reported, and no clone a single base away is much larger than it. V is reduced by 5 bases and J by 8 bases, leaving a spacing of 22 bases between them. The CDR3 numbers 17 residues from cysteine through phenylalanine. Solely the CDR3 DNA is kept, with 51 bases framed from the first base. Per the germline V gene, SGHTA is the CDR1 and FQGNSA is the CDR2. The record originates from a study of Graves' ophthalmopathy and Graves' hyperthyroidism (dated by TCRdb to the late 2010s). The study in broad terms: Hyperthyroidism was considered stable if no progression to ophthalmopathy occurred within 18 months of follow-up. In roughly 6 hyperthyroidism patients, T-cell repertoires of thyroid tissue and blood were compared. To explore V-J signatures that distinguish ophthalmopathy from hyperthyroidism, a discovery set of about a hundred patients was enrolled, made up of over 40 with ophthalmopathy and 57 with stable hyperthyroidism. The study used TCR beta repertoire signatures to distinguish Graves' ophthalmopathy from Graves' hyperthyroidism and to predict progression to ophthalmopathy. After sampling, hyperthyroidism patients received methimazole starting at 30 mg daily, and ophthalmopathy patients received high-dose intravenous methylprednisolone. The independent validation cohort included 18 hyperthyroidism patients plus 17 patients who later progressed from hyperthyroidism to ophthalmopathy. In total, some 130 blood samples were TCR-sequenced: fewer than 50 ophthalmopathy, under 85 hyperthyroidism and 17 hyperthyroidism-to-ophthalmopathy patients. Here is what the overall study found, with its caveats: In validation, the model predicted ophthalmopathy progression with less than 71% sensitivity and roughly 72% specificity; some 13 predicted patients were CT-confirmed with GO in a median of approximately six months. Sample size was not statistically predetermined, and group allocation was not concealed from the investigators. In cross-validation, the 13-signature model distinguished ophthalmopathy from stable hyperthyroidism with around 86% sensitivity and approximately 81% specificity, while in the test set the corresponding values were about 80% and 75%. Among expanded thyroid clonotypes with frequency above 0.001, most also showed up in blood, which suggests that blood repertoires may reflect the thyroid immune response.

Patients with hyperthyroidism were aged 18 to 65 years, had been newly diagnosed, and had a disease duration of less than 2 months. Patients with other autoimmune diseases, uncontrolled infections, pregnancy or lactation were excluded. Clinical symptoms, serum thyroxine, TRAb, thyroid ultrasound and orbital computed tomography were used for diagnosis. Trizol reagent was used to extract the total RNA, and its quality was then checked on an Agilent 2100 Bioanalyzer. For repertoire sequencing, the TCR beta CDR3 regions were amplified from RNA transcripts. HTBI primers and the Qiagen OneStep RT-PCR kit were used in a first-round RT-PCR, which was followed by a second-round multiplex PCR, size selection and purification. Libraries were sequenced on an Illumina HiSeq2000 using paired-end 100 bp reads. As for the original processing: SOAPnuke was used for read processing, and reads with adapters, uncalled bases, a mean Phred below 15, or no exact constant-primer or identifier match were discarded. COPE v1.2.5 was used to merge high-quality paired reads. Clonotypes were defined as unique nucleotide sequences and were aligned to IMGT TRB V, D and J references using MiTCR v1.1. Analysis was restricted to V-J combinations with a frequency above 0.0001, which covered about 99% of repertoires. For each V-J combination, a TCR clonal expansion and chaos score was defined as F50 clonal expansion divided by the chaos observed in the TCRdist matrix. Welch's t-statistics and random forest were used to reduce the features to about a dozen V-J combinations, which were then used as input to a naive Bayes classifier. Thyroid-blood repertoire similarity was quantified with the Morisita-Horn index. TCRdb's own reprocessing of the public reads used fastp at Q25 and MiXCR and kept productive beta chains. Each record represents a unique CDR3 protein, reported with the most common genes and DNA among its rows. In this record, the V and J calls reflect TCRdb's handling and not the investigators' own analysis. This sample comprises around 1,200,000 distinct CDR3 sequences, about two fifths of them detected only once. The ten largest make up around 10% of the sample.

The rearranged chain carries TRBV7-2 and TRBJ1-6, with a tentative D gene TRBD1 over 6 matching bases. The source of this sequence is an adult man with Graves' hyperthyroidism. Sequencing was performed on peripheral blood or thyroid tissue (not recorded which). CDR3 sequence: CASSPPRTVGVDSPLHF. The nucleotide sequence is given as TGTGCCAGCAGCCCACCGCGGACAGTAGGTGTAGATTCACCCCTCCACTTT.